Below, 11 T cell receptor beta chains from the same sample are listed, as sequenced in a study of T cell responses to AZD1222 COVID-19 vaccine. TCRdb keeps only in-frame clones here, not all; method: immunoSEQ multiplex PCR. Found here are under 140,000 clones, about nine tenths of them singletons; the top ten hold 1.5% to 2%. The sequencing here drew on peripheral blood, taken on day 0 of AZD1222 vaccination. These receptors came from an adult in good health.

The V call is TRBV6-1, the J call TRBJ2-2; TRBD1 aligns across 8 bases. The germline V gene has CDR1 MNHNS and CDR2 SASEGT. CDR3 length: 16 residues. Trimming removed 4 bases from V and 7 bases from J; junction bases left unmatched: 11. The CDR3 reads CASSAQGAPPIGELFF. The CDR3 DNA follows: TGTGCCAGCAGTGCTCAGGGGGCACCCCCGATCGGGGAGCTGTTTTTT.

The V call is TRBV25-1, the J call TRBJ2-7, with D perhaps given as TRBD1 or TRBD2 (5 bases each). Deletions cut 4 bases from V and 6 bases from J, with 19 bases between. This CDR3 has 15 residues. Germline V gene sequence: CDR1 MGHDK, CDR2 SYGVNS. The DNA for the CDR3 is TGTGCCAGCAGTGGCCCGGGACCAAAGGCCTCCGAGCAGTACTTC. Amino acids: CASSGPGPKASEQYF.

This rearrangement joins TRBV18 to TRBJ2-7, with a weak D call TRBD1 (6 bases). V was clipped by 5 bases and J by 3 bases, with 11 bases between them. The CDR3 spans 13 residues. Germline CDR1 is KGHSH and CDR2 is LQKENI. The CDR3 spells CASSTQDSYEQYF. The CDR3 coding sequence is TGTGCCAGCTCAACACAGGACAGCTACGAGCAGTACTTC. The variable domain in full, with the rest retrieved from reference TRBV18 and TRBJ2-7, is NAGVMQNPRHLVRRRGQEARLRCSPMKGHSHVYWYRQLPEEGLKFMVYLQKENIIDESGMPKERFSAEFPKEGPSILRIQQVVRGDSAAYFCASSTQDSYEQYFGPGTRLTVT.

With respect to this clone: The junction departs from germline at one end; a sequencing error may be responsible. Here the CDR3 reads CASSYSRGAEAFF. The DNA of the CDR3 is TGTGCCAGCAGTTACTCTAGGGGGGCTGAGGCTTTCTTT. This chain uses TRBV6-5 with TRBJ1-1; a weak D match, TRBD1 (6 bases). Germline CDR1 is MNHEY and CDR2 is SVGAGI. The CDR3 is 13 residues long.

The chain recombines TRBV5-4 with TRBJ1-4; TRBD1 agrees at 7 bases. Germline-derived CDR1 and CDR2 are SGHNT and YYREEE (reference sequence). The CDR3 sequence is 16 residues long. V lost 1 base, J lost 0 bases, and 3 bases stayed unmatched. The CDR3 here is CASSLHRGSTNEKLFF. The CDR3 DNA is TGTGCCAGCAGCTTGCACAGGGGCTCAACTAATGAAAAACTGTTTTTT.

The chain carries TRBV27 and TRBJ1-4; a weak D match, TRBD1 (5 bases). With 4 bases removed from V and 3 bases from J, the gap between germline ends came to 6 bases. The CDR3 has 13 amino acids. Germline V gene lookup returns CDR1 MNHEY and CDR2 SMNVEV (reference sequence). The CDR3 sequence is CASSWGPNEKLFF. The CDR3 DNA reads as TGTGCCAGCAGTTGGGGCCCTAATGAAAAACTGTTTTTT.

The rearrangement uses TRBV10-1 and TRBJ2-1, with D perhaps given as TRBD1 or TRBD2 (5 bases each). Germline CDR1 is WNHNN and CDR2 is SYGVQD (reference sequence). V lost 2 bases and J lost 10, with 6 bases in between. The CDR3 loop spans 11 amino acids. CDR3 sequence reads: CASSEGGEQFF. CDR3 DNA: TGCGCCAGCAGTGAGGGGGGAGAGCAGTTCTTC.

The chain joins TRBV27 to TRBJ2-7; D is possibly TRBD2 (5 bases). The CDR3 loop spans 13 amino acids. Trimming cost V 6 bases and J 7 bases, with 16 bases left between them. The germline gives CDR1 MNHEY, CDR2 SMNVEV (reference sequence). The CDR3 DNA reads as TGTGCCAGCAGAGGACGTCCCACGGGGGAGCAGTACTTC. It encodes CASRGRPTGEQYF.

J is TRBJ2-1 and V is TRBV27, with a tentative D call TRBD1 (5 bases). Germline V gives CDR1 MNHEY, CDR2 SMNVEV (reference sequence). The CDR3 extends over 12 amino acids. The V end was cut by 6 bases, the J end by 9 bases, with 12 bases between. The CDR3 DNA follows: TGTGCCAGCAGCCCAACAGGCCGTGAGCAGTTCTTC. It encodes CASSPTGREQFF.

This clone has more than one count but fewer than ten. The chain joins TRBV10-2 to TRBJ1-5, with D possibly being TRBD1 (6 bases). CDR3 length: 17 amino acids. Trimming stripped 0 bases from V and 3 bases from J, with 15 bases between. Germline CDR1 reads WSHSY; CDR2 reads SAAADI. In nucleotides, the CDR3 is TGCGCCAGCAGTGAGTCGTCGGTGGACAGACTCAATCAGCCCCAGCATTTT. Translated: CASSESSVDRLNQPQHF.

The CDR3 sequence is CASRGNRGGYTF. The CDR3 nucleotides are TGTGCCAGCCGGGGGAACAGGGGCGGCTACACCTTC. The chain links TRBV6-5 to TRBJ1-2; 7 bases agree with TRBD1. The junction had 8 bases not matched to a gene; V was cut back by 8 bases and J by 8 bases. CDR3 length equals 12 residues. Germline assignment: CDR1 MNHEY and CDR2 SVGAGI.